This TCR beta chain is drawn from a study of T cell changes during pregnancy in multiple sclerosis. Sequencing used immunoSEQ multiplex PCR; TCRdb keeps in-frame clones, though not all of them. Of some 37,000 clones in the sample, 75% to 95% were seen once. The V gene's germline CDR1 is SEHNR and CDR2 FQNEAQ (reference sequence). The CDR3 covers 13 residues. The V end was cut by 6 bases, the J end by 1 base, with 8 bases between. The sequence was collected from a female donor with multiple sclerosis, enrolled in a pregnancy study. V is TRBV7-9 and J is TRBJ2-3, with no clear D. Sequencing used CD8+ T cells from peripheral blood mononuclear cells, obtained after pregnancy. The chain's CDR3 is CASSSGRTDTQYF. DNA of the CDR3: TGTGCCAGCAGTTCTGGGCGCACAGATACGCAGTATTTT.